This TCR beta chain was recorded in a study of T cell repertoires in cytomegalovirus infection. At the level of the study: CMV infection and matching HLA type were both indicated by public TCR beta signatures. Findings and limits, study-wide: Dominating the ex vivo response were TCR beta clonotypes that were CMV-specific and HLA-C-restricted. Identification of carriers of CMV plus the relevant HLA was performed using cumulative public TCR beta family frequency.

Remarks on this clonotype: Its target is not known.

One entry per CDR3 protein results from TCRdb running MiXCR on the reads. The table lists about a million distinct CDR3 sequences, more than 25% of them singletons. The sample consisted of cultured CD8+ T cells from PBMCs, taken from culture after CMV antigen stimulation. The origin of this receptor is a human donor in good health (CMV status not recorded). Some clones in this sample may be carry-over from other donors' samples.

The CDR3 nucleotides read TGTGCCAGCAGCCGGGACGAATCCTACAATGAGCAGTTCTTC. Protein: CASSRDESYNEQFF. This sequence joins TRBV6-5 and TRBJ2-1; either TRBD1 or TRBD2 may supply D (5 bases each). Germline CDR1 reads MNHEY; CDR2 reads SVGAGI. There are 14 residues in the CDR3. V was cut by 6 bases and J by 1 base, with 10 bases left in between.